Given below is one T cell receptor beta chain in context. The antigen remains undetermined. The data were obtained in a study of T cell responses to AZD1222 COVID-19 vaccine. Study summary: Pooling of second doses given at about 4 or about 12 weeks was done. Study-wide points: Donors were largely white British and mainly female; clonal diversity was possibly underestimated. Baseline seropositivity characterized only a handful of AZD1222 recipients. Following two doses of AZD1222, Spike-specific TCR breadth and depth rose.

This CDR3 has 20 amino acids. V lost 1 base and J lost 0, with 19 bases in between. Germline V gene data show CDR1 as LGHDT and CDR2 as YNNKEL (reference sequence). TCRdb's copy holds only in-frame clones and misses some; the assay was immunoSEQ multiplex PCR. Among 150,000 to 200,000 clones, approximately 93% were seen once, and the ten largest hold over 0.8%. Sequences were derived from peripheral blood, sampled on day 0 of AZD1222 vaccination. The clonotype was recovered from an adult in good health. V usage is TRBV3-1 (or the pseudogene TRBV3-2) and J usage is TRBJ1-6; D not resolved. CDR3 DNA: TGTGCCAGCAGCCAAGCCGTCGCTGGGTATGCGAGCTCCTATAATTCACCCCTCCACTTT. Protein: CASSQAVAGYASSYNSPLHF.